Each of the 10 T cell receptor beta chains below was sequenced from the same sample in a study of blood T cell repertoires in COVID-19. Libraries were prepared by immunoSEQ multiplex PCR; TCRdb keeps only in-frame clonotypes and omits some of them. The table includes under 200,000 clones, 70% to 85% detected once. Sequences were obtained from peripheral blood. These receptors originate from a woman aged 25-40 years with acute or convalescent COVID-19.

V is TRBV3-1 (or the pseudogene TRBV3-2) and J is TRBJ2-3, with D possibly being TRBD2 (7 bases). V lost 1 base, J lost 4 bases, and 9 bases lay in between. Germline V gene data show CDR1 as LGHDT and CDR2 as YNNKEL (reference sequence). This CDR3 has 14 residues. The CDR3 bases are TGTGCCAGCAGCCAAGGGGGGGGGCCAGATACGCAGTATTTT. As protein: CASSQGGGPDTQYF.

The rearrangement joins TRBV2 to TRBJ2-1; 8 positions agree with TRBD1. This CDR3 is built from 14 residues. Germline CDR1 SNHLY, CDR2 FYNNEI. Germline trimming cut 8 bases from V and 0 bases from J; bases unmatched to any gene: 3. The CDR3 loop reads CASSGQDSYNEQFF. The DNA for the CDR3 is TGTGCCAGCTCGGGACAGGACTCCTACAATGAGCAGTTCTTC.

V is TRBV28 and J is TRBJ1-2, with a tentative D call TRBD1 (5 bases). The V end lost 2 bases, the J end lost 4 bases, and 23 bases lay between the germline ends. The length of the CDR3 is 18 residues. From germline, CDR1 is MDHEN and CDR2 SYDVKM. In DNA form, the CDR3 reads TGTGCCAGCAGTTTAGGGGGAGGGACGCTAACCTCCCTCTATGGCTACACCTTC. Translated: CASSLGGGTLTSLYGYTF.

The chain uses TRBV19 and TRBJ2-7; tentative D call: TRBD1 (7 bases). The CDR3 totals 15 residues. From germline, CDR1 is LNHDA and CDR2 SQIVND (reference sequence). The V gene lost 4 bases and the J gene lost 6 bases, with 19 bases spanning the gap. CDR3 in amino acids: CASSKEGGRGAEQYF. DNA for the CDR3: TGTGCCAGTAGTAAGGAAGGGGGCAGGGGGGCCGAGCAGTACTTC. Using reference TRBV19 and TRBJ2-7 for the parts outside the CDR3, the full variable domain is DGGITQSPKYLFRKEGQNVTLSCEQNLNHDAMYWYRQDPGQGLRLIYYSQIVNDFQKGDIAEGYSVSREKKESFPLTVTSAQKNPTAFYLCASSKEGGRGAEQYFGPGTRLTVT.

For the CDR3, the DNA is TGTGCCACCAGTGGCCAGGGGATGGGCTATGGCTACACCTTC. Translation: CATSGQGMGYGYTF. V and J are TRBV15 and TRBJ1-2, with D perhaps matching TRBD1 (6 bases). This CDR3 contains 14 residues. The V gene's germline CDR1 is LNHNV and CDR2 YYDKDF (reference sequence). V lost 6 bases to trimming and J lost 4 bases, with 15 bases between them.

The V and J genes are TRBV2 and TRBJ1-6; D remains unclear. V was clipped by 4 bases and J by 16 bases, with 17 bases between them. CDR1 SNHLY and CDR2 FYNNEI come from the germline V gene. The CDR3 totals 13 residues. The CDR3 region has the DNA TGTGCCAGCAGTGTTTTTTTTGATCTAACTCTCCACTTT. Translated, it gives CASSVFFDLTLHF. Based on the CDR3 plus reference TRBV2 and TRBJ1-6, the full variable domain is EPEVTQTPSHQVTQMGQEVILRCVPISNHLYFYWYRQILGQKVEFLVSFYNNEISEKSEIFDDQFSVERPDGSNFTLKIRSTKLEDSAMYFCASSVFFDLTLHFGNGTRLTVT.

The chain has TRBV28 and TRBJ1-4; 8 nucleotides agree with TRBD1. The germline V gene has CDR1 MDHEN and CDR2 SYDVKM. V dropped 6 bases and J dropped 7; count of bases not matched to a gene: 4. The CDR3 loop spans 13 amino acids. The DNA of the CDR3 is TGTGCCAGCAGGACAGGGGTTTCTGAAAAACTGTTTTTT. It specifies CASRTGVSEKLFF. Full variable domain (missing parts from reference TRBV28 and TRBJ1-4): DVKVTQSSRYLVKRTGEKVFLECVQDMDHENMFWYRQDPGLGLRLIYFSYDVKMKEKGDIPEGYSVSREKKERFSLILESASTNQTSMYLCASRTGVSEKLFFGSGTQLSVL.

This clone was recorded only once. The chain carries TRBV7-2 and TRBJ1-4; 9 nucleotides line up with TRBD1. The germline CDR1 and CDR2 sequences are SGHTA and FQGNSA. With 5 bases clipped from V and 8 bases from J, the junction kept 6 bases outside the gene matches. This CDR3 is built from 14 residues. The CDR3 is CASSLDRGLEKLFF. The CDR3 nucleotides are TGTGCCAGCAGCCTAGACAGGGGGTTGGAAAAACTGTTTTTT.

The rearrangement uses TRBV29-1 and TRBJ1-3, with 7 positions matching TRBD1. CDR3 length equals 11 residues. Germline V CDR1 and CDR2: SQVTM, ANQGSEA. The V gene end was trimmed by 7 bases and the J gene end by 8 bases; junction bases not matched to a gene: 5. The CDR3 DNA sequence: TGCAGCGGACAGGGCGGAGACACCATATATTTT. It encodes CSGQGGDTIYF.

This chain connects TRBV19 to TRBJ1-2; TRBD1 matches 8 bases. The V segment lost 9 bases and the J segment 2 bases; nucleotides outside the gene matches: 14. CDR3 length: 16 residues. Germline lookup yields CDR1 LNHDA and CDR2 SQIVND (reference sequence). The CDR3, as DNA: TGTGCCAGCCAAACCCCCAGGGGGCTCGACAACTATGGCTACACCTTC. Residues: CASQTPRGLDNYGYTF. The whole variable domain, filled in from reference TRBV19 and TRBJ1-2, reads DGGITQSPKYLFRKEGQNVTLSCEQNLNHDAMYWYRQDPGQGLRLIYYSQIVNDFQKGDIAEGYSVSREKKESFPLTVTSAQKNPTAFYLCASQTPRGLDNYGYTFGSGTRLTVV.